This T cell receptor (beta chain) originates from a study of STAT3 mutations in large granular lymphocyte leukemia. Across the study: More than half of T-LGLL patients received immunosuppressive therapy. Whole-study findings and limits: Every T-cell large granular lymphocyte leukemia patient had at least one immunodominant TCR beta clonotype. TCR clonotype switching after therapy occurred in 6 of 18 patients.

Note on this clone: Antigen specificity is unknown.

Only in-frame clones appear in the TCRdb table, and some are missing; sequencing was by immunoSEQ multiplex PCR. The sample lists over 3,000 clones, about two fifths seen once, with roughly 81% in the top ten. Between the trimmed V and J ends, which lost 4 bases and 7 bases, there was a span of 12 bases. The CDR3 sequence is 14 residues long. Germline lookup yields CDR1 SGHRS and CDR2 YFSETQ. The chain combines TRBV5-1 with TRBJ1-6; D gene unclear. The sequenced material came from peripheral blood mononuclear cells. This clonotype was sampled from a man between 60 and 75 years old with T-cell large granular lymphocyte leukemia. Some clones in this sample may be carry-over from other donors' samples. The CDR3 spells CASSASPENSPLHF. The CDR3 DNA reads as TGCGCCAGCAGCGCAAGCCCCGAGAATTCACCCCTCCACTTT.